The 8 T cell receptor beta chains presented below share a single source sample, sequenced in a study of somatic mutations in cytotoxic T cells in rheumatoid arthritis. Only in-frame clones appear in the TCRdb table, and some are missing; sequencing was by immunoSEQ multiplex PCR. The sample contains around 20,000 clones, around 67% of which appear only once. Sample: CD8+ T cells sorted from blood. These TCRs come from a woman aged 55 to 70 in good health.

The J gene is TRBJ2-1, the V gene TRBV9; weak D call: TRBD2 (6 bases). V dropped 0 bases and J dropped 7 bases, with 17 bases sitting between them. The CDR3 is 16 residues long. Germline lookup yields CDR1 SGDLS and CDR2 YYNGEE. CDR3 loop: CASSVEGGKSTNEQFF. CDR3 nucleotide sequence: TGTGCCAGCAGCGTAGAGGGCGGGAAATCGACAAATGAGCAGTTCTTC.

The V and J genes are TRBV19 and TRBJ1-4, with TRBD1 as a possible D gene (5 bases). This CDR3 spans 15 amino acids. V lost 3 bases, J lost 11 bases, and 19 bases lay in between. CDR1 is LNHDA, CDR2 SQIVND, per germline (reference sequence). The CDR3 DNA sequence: TGTGCCAGTAGTATCATCAATTCCGGGGAGGGGAAACTGTTTTTT. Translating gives CASSIINSGEGKLFF. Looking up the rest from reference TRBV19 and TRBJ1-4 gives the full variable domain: DGGITQSPKYLFRKEGQNVTLSCEQNLNHDAMYWYRQDPGQGLRLIYYSQIVNDFQKGDIAEGYSVSREKKESFPLTVTSAQKNPTAFYLCASSIINSGEGKLFFGSGTQLSVL.

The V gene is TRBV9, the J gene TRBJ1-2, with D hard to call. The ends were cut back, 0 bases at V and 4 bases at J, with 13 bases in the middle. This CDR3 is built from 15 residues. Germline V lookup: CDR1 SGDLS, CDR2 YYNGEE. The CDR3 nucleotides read TGTGCCAGCAGCGTAGGCAGCAAAAGAAGCTATGGCTACACCTTC. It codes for CASSVGSKRSYGYTF.

Here the CDR3 reads CANSLESYTEAFF. DNA for the CDR3: TGTGCCAACTCACTGGAGTCGTACACTGAAGCTTTCTTT. The rearrangement uses TRBV6-1 and TRBJ1-1; D gene unclear. V was shortened by 10 bases and J by 3 bases, with 15 bases between the two germline ends. Per germline, CDR1 MNHNS and CDR2 SASEGT. The CDR3 extends over 13 amino acids.

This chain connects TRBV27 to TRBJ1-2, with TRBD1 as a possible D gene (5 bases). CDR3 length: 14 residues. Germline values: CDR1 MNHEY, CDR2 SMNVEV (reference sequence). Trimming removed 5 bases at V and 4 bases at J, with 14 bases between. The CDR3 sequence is CASSLRGPAYGYTF. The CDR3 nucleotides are TGTGCCAGCAGTCTCCGGGGACCCGCCTATGGCTACACCTTC.

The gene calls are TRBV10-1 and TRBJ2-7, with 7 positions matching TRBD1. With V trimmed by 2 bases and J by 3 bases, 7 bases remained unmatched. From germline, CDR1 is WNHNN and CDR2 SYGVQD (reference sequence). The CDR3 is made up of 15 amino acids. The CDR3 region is CASSEALGQFYEQYF. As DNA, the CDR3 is TGCGCCAGCAGTGAGGCCCTGGGACAGTTCTACGAGCAGTACTTC.

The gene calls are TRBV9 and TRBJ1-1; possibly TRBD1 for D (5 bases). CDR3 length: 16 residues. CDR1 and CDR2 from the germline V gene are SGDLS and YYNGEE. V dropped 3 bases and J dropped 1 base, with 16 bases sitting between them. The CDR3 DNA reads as TGTGCCAGCAGCGGGGGTCCGGGGGAGTGGAACACTGAAGCTTTCTTT. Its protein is CASSGGPGEWNTEAFF.

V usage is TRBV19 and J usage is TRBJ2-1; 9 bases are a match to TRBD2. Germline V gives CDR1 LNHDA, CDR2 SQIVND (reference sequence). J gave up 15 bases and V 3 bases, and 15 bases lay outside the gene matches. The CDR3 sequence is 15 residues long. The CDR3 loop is CASSIKEAGGPGRFF. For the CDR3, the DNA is TGTGCCAGTAGTATCAAGGAAGCGGGGGGCCCCGGGAGGTTCTTC.